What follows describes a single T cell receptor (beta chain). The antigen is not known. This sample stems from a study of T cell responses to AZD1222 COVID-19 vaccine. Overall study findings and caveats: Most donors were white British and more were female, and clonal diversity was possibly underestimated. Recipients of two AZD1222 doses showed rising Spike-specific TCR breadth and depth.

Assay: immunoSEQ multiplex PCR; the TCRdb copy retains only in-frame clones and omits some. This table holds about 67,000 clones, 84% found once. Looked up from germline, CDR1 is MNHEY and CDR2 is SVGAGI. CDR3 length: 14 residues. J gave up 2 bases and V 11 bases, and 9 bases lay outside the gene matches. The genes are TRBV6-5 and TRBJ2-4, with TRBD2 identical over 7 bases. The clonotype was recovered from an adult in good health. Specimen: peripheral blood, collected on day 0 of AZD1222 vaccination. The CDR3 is CASASGDSKNIQYF. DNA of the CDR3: TGTGCCTCCGCAAGCGGGGACTCCAAAAACATTCAGTACTTC.